This TCR beta chain was recovered during a study of T-cell reconstitution after alpha-beta-depleted transplantation in children. The CDR3 loop spans 13 amino acids. Trimming pared 7 bases from V and 3 bases from J, leaving 9 bases between. Looked up from germline, CDR1 is LNHDA and CDR2 is SQIVND (reference sequence). The TCRbeta library was prepared with unique molecular identifiers. TCRdb re-called the PCR reads with MiXCR, one entry per CDR3 protein. The sample has 200,000 or so distinct CDR3 sequences; roughly 6.6% are singletons. Study-level points and caveats: Several hundred expanded graft clones reportedly were the source of alpha-beta T cells about two months after transplant. The main origin of T-cell counts and diversity one year after transplant was newly produced T cells. Surviving recipient cells, namely T cells and thymic progenitors, were the source of high day-60 TCRbeta diversity in some patients.

A note on this clonotype: Its antigen remains unidentified.

The receptor was derived from a boy aged 2 to 10 with acute lymphoblastic leukemia, due to receive a stem cell transplant. The specimen comprised PBMCs, sampled before TCRalphabeta/CD19-depleted stem cell transplant. This chain connects TRBV19 to TRBJ2-2; the D is unclear. CDR3 DNA: TGTGCCAGTAACTTCCTCGACACCGGGGAGCTGTTTTTT. Encoded protein: CASNFLDTGELFF.